The rows below give T cell receptor beta chains drawn from one sample of a study of human T cells and chemical hapten exposure. TCRdb recomputed calls from the RACE reads with MiXCR, one row per CDR3 protein. The table lists about 380,000 distinct CDR3 sequences, roughly 4.8% of them singletons, with approximately 2.1% in the top ten. This material consisted of whole blood, taken in connection with sensitization to the hapten diphenylcyclopropenone (DPC). All receptors come from a woman in her fifties or sixties with alopecia areata. Some clones in this sample may be carry-over from other donors' samples. The CDR3 runs from the conserved cysteine through the conserved F or W. D genes are given only for firm matches. Size tells how often a clone was seen (once, few, many) or the class of an expanded clone, and some rows leave it out.

V	size	D	J	DNA	CDR3
TRBV6-2/TRBV6-3	many	-	TRBJ2-1	TGTGCCAGCAGTCAGATATCCTACAATGAGCAGTTCTTC	CASSQISYNEQFF
TRBV7-2	many	-	TRBJ1-5	TGTGCCAGCAGCGGGGAAGGCCTCCAGCCCCAGCATTTT	CASSGEGLQPQHF
TRBV11-2	few	-	TRBJ2-5	TGTGCCAGCAGCCCGGGACCCCCCGACCAGTACTTC	CASSPGPPDQYF
TRBV29-1	few	-	TRBJ1-1	TGCAGCGTGATGGGACTTATGAACACTGAAGCTTTCTTT	CSVMGLMNTEAFF
TRBV12-3/TRBV12-4	-	TRBD2	TRBJ2-7	TGTGCCAGCAGTTTGGGAAGCGGGAGGGGACACGAGCAGTACTTC	CASSLGSGRGHEQYF
TRBV12-3/TRBV12-4	many	-	TRBJ2-7	TGTGCCAGCAGTCCCCGGGTCTACGAGCAGTACTTC	CASSPRVYEQYF
TRBV3-1	-	TRBD2	TRBJ2-2	TGTGCCAGCAGCCAAGGAGCGGGAGAGGACACCGGGGAGCTGTTTTTT	CASSQGAGEDTGELFF
TRBV5-5	few	-	TRBJ2-1	TGTGCCAGCAGCTTGTGGGTGGCATCTGGGGATGAGCAGTTCTTC	CASSLWVASGDEQFF
TRBV7-2	few	-	TRBJ1-3	TGTGCCAGCAGCATCGGCACGACCAGAAACACCATATATTTT	CASSIGTTRNTIYF
TRBV4-3	many	TRBD2	TRBJ2-3	TGCGCCAGCAGCCACGGGACTAGCTTCACAGATACGCAGTATTTT	CASSHGTSFTDTQYF
TRBV5-6	-	-	TRBJ1-1	TGTGCCAGCAGCTTGGGAGGGTCAGTGAGGGCTGAAGCTTTCTTT	CASSLGGSVRAEAFF
TRBV6-2/TRBV6-3	many	TRBD1	TRBJ1-1	TGTGCCAGCAACTCAGGGGGAATTGCTGAAGCTTTCTTT	CASNSGGIAEAFF